The 32 T cell receptor beta chains listed next were all sequenced from one sample in a study of blood T cells in healthy people across ages. A second roughly 6 to 11 cycle PCR used barcoded and J-beta primers. TCRdb fed the 5' RACE reads into MiXCR, producing one record per CDR3 protein. This sample carries roughly 1 million distinct CDR3 sequences, around 27% of them seen once, and the ten largest clones take about 0.69%. The sample was also reused in another study, on T cells of mothers and their children.

Sequencing used blood. The receptors come from a girl aged 2-10 years in good health.

In regard to this clonotype: A junction end diverges from the germline sequence, so it may reflect a read error. The chain employs TRBV7-9 and TRBJ1-4; D uncertain. This CDR3 is 14 amino acids long. CDR1 and CDR2 (germline): SEHNR, FQNEAQ (reference sequence). The CDR3 is CASSLVGTSEKLFF. CDR3 coding DNA: TGTGCCAGCAGCTTAGTTGGAACTAGTGAAAAACTGTTTTTT. The variable domain in full, with the rest retrieved from reference TRBV7-9 and TRBJ1-4, is DTGVSQNPRHKITKRGQNVTFRCDPISEHNRLYWYRQTLGQGPEFLTYFQNEAQLEKSRLLSDRFSAERPKGSFSTLEIQRTEQGDSAMYLCASSLVGTSEKLFFGSGTQLSVL.

In its sample, this clonotype was seen a few times. This chain joins TRBV2 and TRBJ2-7, with a possible D match to TRBD2 (6 bases). Germline CDR1 reads SNHLY; CDR2 reads FYNNEI. The ends were cut back, 4 bases at V and 5 bases at J, with 12 bases in the middle. The CDR3 sequence is 13 residues long. The CDR3: CASSVGLADEQYF. CDR3 DNA sequence: TGTGCCAGCAGTGTGGGACTCGCAGACGAGCAGTACTTC.

The chain recombines TRBV29-1 with TRBJ2-1; D gene unclear. V lost 6 bases and J 4 bases, leaving 16 bases between the germline ends. This CDR3 has 14 residues. From germline, CDR1 is SQVTM and CDR2 ANQGSEA. The CDR3: CSVAALGIYNEQFF. CDR3 nucleotides: TGCAGCGTGGCAGCGCTGGGGATTTACAATGAGCAGTTCTTC.

The chain combines TRBV5-5 with TRBJ2-4; no firm D call. CDR1 and CDR2 from the germline V gene are SGHKS and YYEKEE (reference sequence). V was shortened by 0 bases and J by 4 bases, with 11 bases between the two germline ends. The CDR3 loop spans 15 amino acids. CDR3 sequence: CASSLAFQAKNIQYF. CDR3 DNA sequence: TGTGCCAGCAGCTTGGCGTTTCAGGCAAAAAACATTCAGTACTTC.

In its sample, this clonotype was seen a few times. The chain uses TRBV28 and TRBJ2-7; no clear D. This CDR3 comprises 15 residues. The V end was cut by 3 bases, the J end by 2 bases, with 14 bases between. Per the germline V gene, CDR1 is MDHEN and CDR2 is SYDVKM. Here the CDR3 reads CASSFGLTATYEQYF. The CDR3 DNA reads as TGTGCCAGCAGTTTCGGGTTGACGGCAACCTACGAGCAGTACTTC.

This clonotype has only a few counts. The chain carries TRBV12-3 or TRBV12-4 and TRBJ2-7; D is uncertain. The CDR3 runs 13 residues. Trimming took off 6 bases at V and 2 bases at J, with 11 bases between the two ends. The chain's CDR3 is CASSFPSAYEQYF. Written as DNA, the CDR3 is TGTGCCAGCAGCTTCCCGTCGGCCTACGAGCAGTACTTC.

The chain employs TRBV11-2 and TRBJ1-2, with 7 nucleotides matching TRBD1. The CDR3 length is 12 residues. The germline gives CDR1 SGHAT, CDR2 FQNNGV. V shed 8 bases and J 6 bases; nucleotides not matched to a gene: 6. CDR3 amino acids: CASGITGDGYTF. The CDR3 coding sequence is TGTGCCAGCGGTATAACAGGGGATGGCTACACCTTC.

In this sample, this clonotype turned up a few times. This chain links TRBV12-3 or TRBV12-4 with TRBJ2-2; D possibly corresponds to TRBD2 (6 bases). Trimming shortened V by 3 bases and J by 2 bases, and 10 bases separated the two germline ends. CDR3 length equals 15 residues. The CDR3 loop reads CASSFKGLNTGELFF. The CDR3 DNA is TGTGCCAGCAGTTTCAAGGGACTTAACACCGGGGAGCTGTTTTTT.

This rearrangement joins TRBV5-1 to TRBJ2-5; no clear D. The CDR3 is 15 residues long. V shed 0 bases and J shed 5 bases, with 14 bases lying between them. The germline CDR1 and CDR2 sequences are SGHRS and YFSETQ. The CDR3 region has the DNA TGCGCCAGCAGCTTGGGGTCAGGTTACTCGGAGACCCAGTACTTC. Residues: CASSLGSGYSETQYF. Full variable domain (remainder filled in from reference TRBV5-1 and TRBJ2-5): KAGVTQTPRYLIKTRGQQVTLSCSPISGHRSVSWYQQTPGQGLQFLFEYFSETQRNKGNFPGRFSGRQFSNSRSEMNVSTLELGDSALYLCASSLGSGYSETQYFGPGTRLLVL.

The gene calls are TRBV5-6 and TRBJ2-2; D unclear. Germline V gene sequence: CDR1 SGHDT, CDR2 YYEEEE. The germline V and J ends were trimmed by 0 bases and 0 bases, with 6 bases remaining between them. The CDR3 has 15 residues. The CDR3 nucleotides read TGTGCCAGCAGCTTGGCACATGCGAACACCGGGGAGCTGTTTTTT. Protein sequence: CASSLAHANTGELFF.

Only a few counts were recorded for this clonotype. The rearrangement joins TRBV10-3 to TRBJ1-4, with D unresolved. Germline V gene sequence: CDR1 ENHRY, CDR2 SYGVKD. The V gene lost 3 bases and the J gene lost 5 bases, with 13 bases spanning the gap. This CDR3 spans 15 amino acids. CDR3 in DNA: TGTGCCATCAGTGACTCTACAGTAAACAATGAAAAACTGTTTTTT. Translation gives CAISDSTVNNEKLFF.

The chain combines TRBV29-1 with TRBJ1-2; D unresolved. The V end was cut by 2 bases, the J end by 4 bases, with 11 bases between. The CDR3 runs to 13 residues. In germline, CDR1 is SQVTM, CDR2 ANQGSEA. The chain's CDR3 is CSVELITVYGYTF. CDR3 nucleotide sequence: TGCAGCGTTGAACTAATTACGGTCTATGGCTACACCTTC.

This clonotype has just a few counts. V usage is TRBV7-9 and J usage is TRBJ2-5; maybe TRBD1 (5 bases). CDR3 length: 15 amino acids. The germline CDR1 and CDR2 sequences are SEHNR and FQNEAQ (reference sequence). Trimming removed 8 bases at V and 0 bases at J, with 16 bases between. The CDR3 here is CASGEFLQDQETQYF. The CDR3 coding sequence is TGTGCCAGCGGCGAGTTTCTACAGGACCAAGAGACCCAGTACTTC.

The rearrangement uses TRBV6-1 and TRBJ2-1, with D perhaps being TRBD1 or TRBD2 (6 bases each). The germline CDR1 and CDR2 sequences are MNHNS and SASEGT. Trimming took off 4 bases at V and 0 bases at J, with 16 bases between the two ends. The CDR3 has 17 amino acids. CDR3 coding DNA: TGTGCCAGCAGTGTAGGAGAAGGGGGGAGCTCCTACAATGAGCAGTTCTTC. It specifies CASSVGEGGSSYNEQFF.

This clonotype was counted between two and nine times. This chain joins TRBV29-1 and TRBJ2-4, with 7 bases that match TRBD1. The CDR3 extends over 13 amino acids. The ends lost 5 bases at V and 6 bases at J; junction bases unmatched: 7. Germline V CDR1 and CDR2: SQVTM, ANQGSEA. CDR3 coding DNA: TGCAGCGTTAATGACAGGGTGGGAAACATTCAGTACTTC. Residues: CSVNDRVGNIQYF.

This clonotype was detected a few times. The CDR3 DNA is TGTGCCAGCAGCCAAGACGGAGGAACCTACACAGATACGCAGTATTTT. Its translation: CASSQDGGTYTDTQYF. V and J are TRBV3-1 and TRBJ2-3; weak D call: TRBD2 (5 bases). Germline lookup yields CDR1 LGHDT and CDR2 YNNKEL (reference sequence). CDR3 length: 16 amino acids. Trimming shortened V by 0 bases and J by 2 bases, and 12 bases separated the two germline ends.

The rearrangement links TRBV15 to TRBJ1-3; D is uncertain. V lost 1 base to trimming and J lost 2 bases, with 6 bases between them. Germline values: CDR1 LNHNV, CDR2 YYDKDF (reference sequence). This CDR3 has 14 amino acids. The CDR3 bases are TGTGCCACCAGCAGAGGCCAAGCTGGAAACACCATATATTTT. It is translated as CATSRGQAGNTIYF.

The chain links TRBV6-2 or TRBV6-3 to TRBJ1-1; D gene uncertain. Germline lookup yields CDR1 MNHEY and CDR2 SVGEGT. Trimming removed 2 bases from V and 4 bases from J, with 14 bases in between. The CDR3 has 15 amino acids. CDR3 sequence: CASSYHGEFSTEAFF. CDR3 coding DNA: TGTGCCAGCAGTTACCATGGGGAATTCAGCACTGAAGCTTTCTTT.

This clonotype showed up just a few times. V usage is TRBV3-1 and J usage is TRBJ2-3; no clear D. Deletions cut 0 bases from V and 6 bases from J, with 10 bases between. Germline CDR1 reads LGHDT; CDR2 reads YNNKEL (reference sequence). This CDR3 has 14 residues. The CDR3 reads CASSQDVAADTQYF. CDR3 nucleotides: TGTGCCAGCAGCCAAGATGTCGCAGCGGATACGCAGTATTTT.

The chain uses TRBV9 and TRBJ2-3; D not resolved. Germline values: CDR1 SGDLS, CDR2 YYNGEE. The CDR3 length is 14 residues. V lost 0 bases to trimming and J lost 4 bases, with 9 bases between them. This chain's CDR3 is CASSVVATPDTQYF. In DNA form, the CDR3 reads TGTGCCAGCAGCGTAGTAGCCACCCCAGATACGCAGTATTTT.

This clonotype was found a few times. This CDR3 reads CSVEPGGEFSHGYTF. In DNA form, the CDR3 reads TGCAGCGTTGAACCTGGGGGCGAATTTTCTCATGGCTACACCTTC. The genes are TRBV29-1 and TRBJ1-2; maybe TRBD1 (6 bases). The V and J ends lost 2 bases and 6 bases respectively, with 19 bases between them. Germline lookup yields CDR1 SQVTM and CDR2 ANQGSEA. This CDR3 region has 15 residues.

J is TRBJ2-1 and V is TRBV4-3; 7 bases fit TRBD1. The CDR3 length is 15 residues. Looked up from germline, CDR1 is LGHNA and CDR2 is YSLEER. J lost 9 bases, V lost 0 bases, and 8 bases had no gene match. Here the CDR3 DNA reads TGCGCCAGCAGCCAAGATCTGTTACAGGGGATTGAGCAGTTCTTC. It translates to CASSQDLLQGIEQFF.

This clonotype was found a few times. V usage is TRBV29-1 and J usage is TRBJ2-3; no clear D. The CDR3 extends over 12 amino acids. The germline gives CDR1 SQVTM, CDR2 ANQGSEA. V gave up 2 bases and J gave up 6 bases, with 9 bases separating them. The CDR3 DNA follows: TGCAGCGTTGAACTAGTTGAGGATACGCAGTATTTT. Translating gives CSVELVEDTQYF.

The chain joins TRBV20-1 to TRBJ2-2, with D uncertain. The germline gives CDR1 DFQATT, CDR2 SNEGSKA (reference sequence). V was shortened by 3 bases and J by 0 bases, with 8 bases between the two germline ends. This CDR3 contains 14 residues. The CDR3 loop reads CSASGVSNTGELFF. The CDR3 nucleotides read TGCAGTGCTAGTGGTGTATCGAACACCGGGGAGCTGTTTTTT.

This clonotype has only a few counts. The chain joins TRBV5-1 to TRBJ2-7; D is uncertain. Deletions cut 4 bases from V and 5 bases from J, with 19 bases between. This CDR3 region has 15 residues. In germline, CDR1 is SGHRS, CDR2 YFSETQ. The CDR3 DNA sequence: TGCGCCAGCAGCGCCGGCTCGCTCCACGGTGACGAGCAGTACTTC. This encodes CASSAGSLHGDEQYF.

This clonotype has just a few counts. The chain uses TRBV9 and TRBJ2-3; 10 bases map to TRBD2. The CDR3 has 16 residues. With V trimmed by 3 bases and J by 6 bases, 10 bases remained unmatched. In germline, CDR1 is SGDLS, CDR2 YYNGEE. The CDR3 nucleotides are TGTGCCAGCAGCGCTGAAGCGGGGGGGCAGGCTGATACGCAGTATTTT. It codes for CASSAEAGGQADTQYF. Filled out from reference TRBV9 and TRBJ2-3, the complete variable domain reads DSGVTQTPKHLITATGQRVTLRCSPRSGDLSVYWYQQSLDQGLQFLIQYYNGEERAKGNILERFSAQQFPDLHSELNLSSLELGDSALYFCASSAEAGGQADTQYFGPGTRLTVL.

This clonotype was counted between two and nine times. This chain connects TRBV20-1 to TRBJ2-1; D perhaps matches TRBD2 (5 bases). CDR1 and CDR2 (germline): DFQATT, SNEGSKA (reference sequence). The ends were cut back, 3 bases at V and 2 bases at J, with 14 bases in the middle. This CDR3 is 15 amino acids long. The CDR3 protein is CSARAVANTYNEQFF. The CDR3 DNA is TGCAGTGCTAGGGCGGTAGCGAACACCTACAATGAGCAGTTCTTC.

The V call is TRBV20-1, the J call TRBJ2-3; D is perhaps TRBD2 (7 bases). Germline assignment: CDR1 DFQATT and CDR2 SNEGSKA (reference sequence). The CDR3 has 18 residues. Trimming took 1 base from V and 0 from J, leaving 20 bases between them. CDR3 protein: CSARGYRGGPISTDTQYF. The DNA of the CDR3 is TGCAGTGCTAGAGGATACCGCGGGGGCCCTATTAGCACAGATACGCAGTATTTT.

The chain is built from TRBV20-1 and TRBJ2-3, with 10 positions matching TRBD2. The CDR3 spans 16 residues. J was trimmed by 1 base and V by 2 bases; bases with no gene match: 6. Germline V gives CDR1 DFQATT, CDR2 SNEGSKA (reference sequence). The CDR3 coding sequence is TGCAGTGCTAGACCCCCTGGACTAGCGGGCACAGATACGCAGTATTTT. This encodes CSARPPGLAGTDTQYF.

This clonotype was seen more than once but under ten times. This chain links TRBV7-9 with TRBJ2-7; no clear D. Germline assignment: CDR1 SEHNR and CDR2 FQNEAQ (reference sequence). The CDR3 is 14 amino acids. V lost 1 base and J 2 bases, leaving 9 bases between the germline ends. This CDR3 reads CASSLVDPTYEQYF. In DNA, the CDR3 is TGTGCCAGCAGCTTAGTGGACCCAACCTACGAGCAGTACTTC. Filled out from reference TRBV7-9 and TRBJ2-7, the complete variable domain reads DTGVSQNPRHKITKRGQNVTFRCDPISEHNRLYWYRQTLGQGPEFLTYFQNEAQLEKSRLLSDRFSAERPKGSFSTLEIQRTEQGDSAMYLCASSLVDPTYEQYFGPGTRLTVT.

The V call is TRBV20-1, the J call TRBJ2-1; D is perhaps TRBD1 or TRBD2 (5 bases each). Germline V gene sequence: CDR1 DFQATT, CDR2 SNEGSKA (reference sequence). Trimming removed 1 base at V and 3 bases at J, with 7 bases between. The CDR3 spans 13 residues. CDR3 in DNA: TGCAGTGCTAGAGGGGGGATCTACAATGAGCAGTTCTTC. Translation: CSARGGIYNEQFF.

The rearrangement joins TRBV6-1 to TRBJ2-7, with D perhaps TRBD1 (5 bases). V lost 9 bases and J lost 0, with 12 bases in between. Germline V gene sequence: CDR1 MNHNS, CDR2 SASEGT. This CDR3 has 13 amino acids. The CDR3 DNA is TGTGCCAGTTCGACAGAGAACTCCTACGAGCAGTACTTC. Encoded protein: CASSTENSYEQYF.